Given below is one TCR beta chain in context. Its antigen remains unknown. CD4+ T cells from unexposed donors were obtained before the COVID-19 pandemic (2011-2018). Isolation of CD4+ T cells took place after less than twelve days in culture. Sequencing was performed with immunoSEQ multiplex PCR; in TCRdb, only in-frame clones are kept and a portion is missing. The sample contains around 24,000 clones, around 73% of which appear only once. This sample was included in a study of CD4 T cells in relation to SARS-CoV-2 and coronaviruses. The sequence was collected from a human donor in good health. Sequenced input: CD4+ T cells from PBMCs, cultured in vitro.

CDR3 protein: CASSQSYRVPGELFF. The CDR3 bases are TGCGCCAGCAGTCAATCCTACAGAGTCCCCGGGGAGCTGTTTTTT. The chain is built from TRBV23-1 and TRBJ2-2; D gene uncertain. TRBV23-1 qualifies as an ORF whose function is uncertain. Trimming removed 0 bases from V and 6 bases from J, with 11 bases in between. This CDR3 region has 15 residues.